This T cell receptor (beta chain) was identified during a study of blood T cell repertoires in COVID-19. Study background: In each case, the material was cDNA or gDNA derived from T cells, B-cell-depleted T cells, or PBMCs.

The count of this clone is one. Profiled with immunoSEQ multiplex PCR; TCRdb holds only in-frame clones, not every one. The table shows over 200,000 clones, with 80% to 85% occurring only once. In germline, CDR1 is SGDLS, CDR2 YYNGEE. CDR3 size: 18 residues. Germline trimming cut 5 bases from V and 0 bases from J; bases unmatched to any gene: 11. This TCR came from a human donor in a cohort sampled during active COVID-19. The chain has TRBV9 and TRBJ2-1, with 10 bases fitting TRBD2. The sequencing sample was made of peripheral blood. CDR3 protein: CASSLDGLAELSYNEQFF. The DNA of the CDR3 is TGTGCCAGCAGTTTGGACGGACTAGCGGAGCTCTCCTACAATGAGCAGTTCTTC.